This T cell receptor (beta chain) was sequenced for a study of breast tumors, draining lymph nodes, adjacent tissues. Study-wide results and caveats: Luminal-like breast cancer showed significantly higher tumor–nontumor repertoire similarity than basal-like. Data fit most tumor T cells coming from lymph node, expanding in tumor.

TCRdb re-derived calls from the multiplex PCR reads in MiXCR, one entry per CDR3 protein. The sample yields 200,000 to 250,000 distinct CDR3 sequences, less than 40% seen once. The V and J ends lost 7 bases and 3 bases respectively, with 19 bases between them. Germline lookup yields CDR1 MGHRA and CDR2 YSYEKL. The CDR3 consists of 15 residues. The lymph nodes were axillary draining lymph nodes from breast cancer patients. This clonotype has at least ten counts. As yet, its antigen is unknown. This sequence was found in a female donor with breast cancer. Some clones in this sample may be carry-over from other donors' samples. The V gene is TRBV4-1, the J gene TRBJ2-7; no clear D. The sequenced material came from axillary lymph node tissue. The CDR3 is CASNLSSPDHYEQYF. CDR3 bases: TGCGCCAGCAATCTGTCTTCTCCCGACCACTACGAGCAGTACTTC.